This paragraph covers one T cell receptor beta chain sequence. No antigen is known for it. These data are taken from a study of monozygotic twins with inflammatory bowel disease (dated by TCRdb to about 2019). The study in broad terms: The complete study included 28 monozygotic twin pairs: 19 IBD-discordant Danish pairs and nine German pairs, of which four were IBD-concordant and five were IBD-discordant. Each individual had, on average, about 151 000 unique TCRalpha sequences and 181 000 unique TCRbeta sequences available for analysis. The search for disease-associated traits relied mainly on comparing, within discordant pairs, IBD patients with their genetically identical healthy co-twins. Study-wide findings and limitations: IBD patients shared fewer clonotypes with other individuals than healthy twins did, most markedly in patients showing signs of disease activity. No difference in repertoire similarity was observed between concordant and discordant twins, possibly owing to limited statistical power. The analysis was unable to tell different T cell subtypes apart. A decrease in TCRbeta repertoire diversity, as measured by inverse Simpson index, was observed in IBD patients compared with their healthy co-twins. Because patients were on differing immunosuppressive treatments, the repertoires may have picked up extra background noise and inter-individual variability. No single strong signal or clonotype linked to IBD turned up in the results, so the idea that one exists was not supported.

From each donor, a roughly 2.4 ml peripheral blood sample was collected into PAXgene tubes and kept at -80 degrees C. Without any T cell sorting, total RNA was extracted from whole blood using the PAXgene blood miRNA kit on an automated QIAcube. Deep TCRalpha and TCRbeta repertoire profiling with unique molecular barcoding was performed on peripheral blood of monozygotic twin pairs concordant or discordant for inflammatory bowel disease. Smoking habits were recorded for all twin pairs, and each individual was classified as a current, former or never smoker. Libraries came from 5' RACE. Each TCR library was prepared from about 4,000 ng of total RNA. For each sample, cDNA was synthesized in eight separate reactions using SMARTScribe reverse transcriptase. During cDNA synthesis, template switching was used to introduce unique molecular identifiers that contained a 6-nucleotide sample barcode. TCRalpha and TCRbeta cDNA was amplified by two nested PCRs of approximately 16 and 10 cycles, with bead purification after each PCR. Before amplification, cDNA was treated with uracil DNA-glycosylase and purified using the QIAquick PCR purification kit. The second PCR was the step at which Illumina TruSeq-compatible adapters and sample-specific barcodes were added. Library quality and concentration were checked on TapeStation and Qubit, and libraries were pooled at 4.5 to 5.5 ng each. Sequencing of pooled libraries was carried out on an Illumina HiSeq2500 single-index Rapid Run using 2 x 100 bp reads and custom sequencing primers. The original methods were these. UMI-based consensus assembly with MiGEC version 1.2.6 was used to correct PCR and sequencing errors. MiXCR version 2.1.1 handled V(D)J alignment, clonotype assembly and CDR3 extraction. To normalise gene usage, clonotype sharing and MAIT/NKT TCR abundance, the top 1000, 10 000 and 20 000 clonotypes in each sample were analysed. Diversity was computed as the inverse Simpson index with the vegan R package after downsampling to 27 000 UMIs. Paired Mann-Whitney U tests were applied to discordant twin pairs, with Benjamini-Hochberg correction for multiple testing. One entry per CDR3 protein sequence results from the TCRdb reprocessing of the reads, with DNA left out. TCRdb, not the authors, supplied the V and J calls. The sample has 300,000 to 350,000 distinct CDR3 sequences on record. Roughly 2% of the sample belongs to the ten largest clones.

This receptor was obtained from a human donor with ulcerative colitis or Crohn's disease, or a healthy co-twin of an affected twin (not recorded which). The sequencing sample was made of blood.

The CDR3 region reads CASRSGLAIGNEQFF. The sequence joins TRBV5-1 to TRBJ2-1; the D gene TCRdb calls, TRBD2, cannot be checked with no DNA. The germline V gene sets CDR1 to SGHRS and CDR2 to YFSETQ. Its CDR3 holds 15 amino acids, cysteine through phenylalanine. No DNA was logged.